The entry that follows covers one T cell receptor (beta chain) sequence. In this sample, this clone turned up once. Its antigen is not yet known. Qualities for individual bases were not recorded, and no much larger clone is one base off. Each collaborating institution followed its own protocols to collect whole blood in K2EDTA tubes. For TCRbeta analysis, collaborators shipped samples in one of three forms: frozen whole blood, isolated PBMCs, or DNA extracted from either of those sample types. The data derive from a study of blood T cell repertoires in COVID-19 (dated by TCRdb to 2020 to 2021). Describing the broader study: The collaborator samples originated in the United States, Italy and Spain and spanned the acute and convalescent phases of COVID-19. The material from the prospective study consisted of cDNA or gDNA derived from T cells, B-cell-depleted T cells, or PBMCs. Deeply sampled blood TCRbeta repertoires from subjects exposed to, actively infected with, or recovered from COVID-19 were included in the dataset. The repertoires were released in a freely available public database intended as a resource for research on the immune response to SARS-CoV-2. Samples were obtained from the ongoing ImmuneRACE study (first 160 participants) and from about 1,300 subjects provided by 6 global collaborators. A de-identified subject ID, COVID-19 status, age in years and sex were almost always included in the sample metadata. Where HLA class I and class II types were available, the types were taken from metadata supplied by the sample provider, not from assay-based typing.

Results the study describes overall, beyond this receptor: How much clinical and demographic metadata was included differed by source and by participant, and the metadata was provided uncurated.

Including cysteine and phenylalanine, the CDR3 has 16 amino acids. Only the CDR3 DNA is retained, 48 bases long and in frame from the first base. Trimming leaves V shorter by 4 bases and J shorter by 1 base, with the junction holding 8 bases beyond the gene matches. According to the germline V gene, CDR1 reads MNHNS and CDR2 reads SASEGT. TCRbeta CDR3 regions were amplified from genomic DNA by means of the immunoSEQ Assay, a bias-controlled multiplex PCR. In the paper's pipeline: The number of nucleated cells in each sample was estimated from the amplification of reference gene primers within the assay. Sequence reads were collapsed and filtered to measure the absolute abundance of every unique TCRbeta CDR3 rearrangement. Productive Simpson clonality was computed per sample as the square root of Simpson's diversity index over productive rearrangements. The clones in this table, taken by TCRdb from immuneACCESS, are in-frame only. Not every clone is retained; where verified, under half of the shortfall comes from an unresolved V gene, and the cause of the rest is unknown. V and J calls and clone size are copied from that table; D and trimming were computed from the DNA. For this sample the table gives fewer than 250,000 clones, of which approximately 81% were detected only once. Roughly a fifth of the sample comes from the top ten.

The origin of this receptor is a human donor in a cohort sampled during active COVID-19. The rearrangement combines TRBV6-1 with TRBJ1-2; the central 8 bases match TRBD1. Input material: peripheral blood. The CDR3 corresponds to CASSALKDRVNYGYTF. The DNA sequence is as follows: TGTGCCAGCAGTGCCCTAAAGGACAGGGTTAACTATGGCTACACCTTC.